Included here is one T cell receptor (beta chain) sequence, with context. The data were produced by immunoSEQ multiplex PCR, yet TCRdb's version contains in-frame clones alone and is incomplete. The sample contains some 250,000 clones, around three quarters of which appear only once. The V gene's germline CDR1 is LNHDA and CDR2 SQIVND (reference sequence). Trimming cost V 9 bases and J 9 bases, with 12 bases left between them. This CDR3 is built from 11 residues. These data originate in a study of blood T cell repertoires in COVID-19. Study-level information: PBMCs, B-cell-depleted T cells, or T cells were the source of the cDNA or gDNA that made up the material.

The sequenced sample was peripheral blood. The chain has TRBV19 and TRBJ2-1; a weak D match, TRBD2 (6 bases). The receptor's source is a woman aged 80 or over with acute or convalescent COVID-19. CDR3 loop: CASRMEGEQFF. DNA of the CDR3: TGTGCCAGCAGGATGGAGGGTGAGCAGTTCTTC.